Included here is one TCR beta chain sequence, with context. Its target is not known. Trimming cost V 5 bases and J 5 bases; bases outside gene matches: 18. CDR1 is SEHNR and CDR2 is FQNEAQ in the germline V gene (reference sequence). The CDR3 spans 19 residues. These data belong to a study of cytomegalovirus exposure and HLA in healthy donors. For the study at large: Earlier results showed 120 million or so unique TCR beta sequences derived from some 190 million T cells. Early released data had around 79 million unique TCRs, all coming from HLA-typed donors.

The primer mix had 60 Vbeta and 13 Jbeta primers. Libraries were prepared by immunoSEQ multiplex PCR; TCRdb keeps only in-frame clonotypes and omits some of them. This sample has fewer than 200,000 clones, with about three quarters found just once. Points from the study as a whole: In a later analysis, CMV-associated beta chains were mostly HLA-associated, it appeared. Being indistinguishable, some V segments were excluded, TRBV6-2 and TRBV6-3 among them.

The TCR sequence derives from a woman aged 40 to 55 in good health and CMV-seropositive. The material sequenced was PBMCs. The chain links TRBV7-9 to TRBJ1-1, with TRBD1 matching 12 bases. The CDR3 loop reads CASSPTLATGTGGSTEAFF. CDR3 DNA sequence: TGTGCCAGCAGCCCAACCCTCGCGACCGGGACAGGGGGCAGTACTGAAGCTTTCTTT.